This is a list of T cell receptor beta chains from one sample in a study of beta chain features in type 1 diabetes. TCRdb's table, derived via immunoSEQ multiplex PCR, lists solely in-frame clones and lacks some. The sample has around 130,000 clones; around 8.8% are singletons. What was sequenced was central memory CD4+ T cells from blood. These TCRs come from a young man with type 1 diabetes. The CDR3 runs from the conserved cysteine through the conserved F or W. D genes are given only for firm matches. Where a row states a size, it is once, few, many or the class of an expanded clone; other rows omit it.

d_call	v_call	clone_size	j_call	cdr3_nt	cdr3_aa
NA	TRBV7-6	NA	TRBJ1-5	TGTGCCAGCAGCCAGACCGGGTTCCTCAGATCGCCCCAGCATTTT	CASSQTGFLRSPQHF
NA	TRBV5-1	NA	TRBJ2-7	TGCGCCAGCAGCTTGGAGGGGACCTACGAGCAGTACTTC	CASSLEGTYEQYF
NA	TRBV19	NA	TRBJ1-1	TGTGCCAGCGTACCCCCGGGGAAAATGAACACTGAAGCTTTCTTT	CASVPPGKMNTEAFF
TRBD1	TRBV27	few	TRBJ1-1	TGTGCCAGCAGTTTCCCCGGGACAGGGCAATATACTTTCTTT	CASSFPGTGQYTFF
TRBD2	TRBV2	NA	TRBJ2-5	TGTGCCAGCAGGGAAAGCGGGGGGGCCGGGAAGACCCAGTACTTC	CASRESGGAGKTQYF
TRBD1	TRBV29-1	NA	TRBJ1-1	TGCAGCGTTGTTACAGGGGGGAACACTGAAGCTTTCTTT	CSVVTGGNTEAFF
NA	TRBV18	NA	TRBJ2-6	TGTGCCAGCTCACCAATTACTCCCAACTCTGGGGCCAACGTCCTGACTTTC	CASSPITPNSGANVLTF
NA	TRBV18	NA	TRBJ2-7	TGTGCCAGCTCACCCCCGAGCTCCTACGAGCAGTACTTC	CASSPPSSYEQYF
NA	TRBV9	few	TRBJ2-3	TGTGCCAGCAGCCTCAGAAGAGATTCCGGAGCAACAGATACGCAGTATTTT	CASSLRRDSGATDTQYF
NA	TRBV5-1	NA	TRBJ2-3	TGCGCCAGCAGCTTGTCGGTCACAGATACGCAGTATTTT	CASSLSVTDTQYF